This T cell receptor beta chain was identified during a study of blood T cells in healthy people across ages. Findings and caveats of the study: Compared with aged donors, long-lived donors showed fewer expanded clones, suggesting selection.

V lost 5 bases to trimming and J lost 0 bases; unmatched junction nucleotides: 9. There are 17 residues in the CDR3. Germline V gene lookup returns CDR1 MDHEN and CDR2 SYDVKM. Then a second PCR, running about 6 to 12 cycles, was carried out with a sample-barcoded 5' primer and a J-beta primer mix. One entry per CDR3 protein, called by TCRdb with MiXCR from the 5' RACE reads. The sample gives 600,000 or so distinct CDR3 sequences, approximately 30% of which show up once; 15% to 19% is in the top ten. A word on this clonotype: Its antigen is as yet unknown.

The TCR comes from a woman at least 80 years old in good health. The sequenced sample consisted of blood. The genes are TRBV28 and TRBJ1-1; 10 bases match TRBD1. The DNA of the CDR3 is TGTGCCAGCAGTATTAGACAGGGGGCTAACATGAACACTGAAGCTTTCTTT. This encodes CASSIRQGANMNTEAFF.